These 30 T cell receptor beta chains share one sample of origin, sequenced in a study of cytomegalovirus exposure and HLA in healthy donors listed by TCRdb under 2017. Libraries were built with the immunoSEQ multiplex PCR assay. For the multiplex PCR, a mixture combining 60 forward primers for TCR Vbeta segments and 13 reverse primers for TCR Jbeta segments was used. In TCRdb, the immuneACCESS table is reduced to in-frame sequences with V and J assigned. These tables do not hold every clone; where another copy was compared, an unresolved V gene accounts for under half, and the others remain unexplained. The sample yields some 140,000 clones; less than 80% were counted once. The ten largest clonotypes hold 2.1% of the sample. Sequencing was performed on PBMCs. The receptors come from a man aged 25 to 45 in good health and CMV-seronegative.

The chain employs TRBV2 and TRBJ1-1; 9 bases line up with TRBD1. The J segment lost 2 bases and the V segment lost 4 bases, leaving 8 bases of the junction unmatched. Looked up from germline, CDR1 is SNHLY and CDR2 is FYNNEI. This CDR3 is built from 16 residues. The CDR3 is CASSGVGTGLNTEAFF. The DNA of the CDR3 is TGTGCCAGCAGTGGGGTGGGGACAGGGTTAAACACTGAAGCTTTCTTT.

This clone was detected only once. This sequence joins TRBV7-8 and TRBJ2-2; 7 bases map to TRBD1. Germline V lookup: CDR1 SGHVS, CDR2 FQNEAQ. V shed 6 bases and J 0 bases; nucleotides not matched to a gene: 10. There are 17 residues in the CDR3. CDR3 nucleotides: TGTGCCAGCAGGAATGACAGGGTCCAAGCGAACACCGGGGAGCTGTTTTTT. It codes for CASRNDRVQANTGELFF.

The chain uses TRBV29-1 and TRBJ2-3; D perhaps matches TRBD2 (7 bases). Per germline, CDR1 SQVTM and CDR2 ANQGSEA. The CDR3 sequence is 13 residues long. V dropped 4 bases and J dropped 5 bases, with 13 bases sitting between them. The CDR3: CSVVGRGEDTQYF. CDR3 nucleotides: TGCAGCGTTGTGGGGAGGGGGGAAGATACGCAGTATTTT.

The chain links TRBV5-6 to TRBJ2-2, with 12 bases fitting TRBD2. V dropped 4 bases and J dropped 2; count of bases not matched to a gene: 6. Germline V gene data show CDR1 as SGHDT and CDR2 as YYEEEE. This CDR3 has 17 amino acids. This CDR3 is CASSLLAGGPNTGELFF. CDR3 sequence (DNA): TGTGCCAGCAGCCTACTAGCGGGGGGCCCAAACACCGGGGAGCTGTTTTTT.

This clone has only one observation. This CDR3 is CASSSRAPGGNSPLHF. In nucleotides, the CDR3 is TGTGCCAGCAGTTCCCGGGCCCCCGGAGGGAATTCACCCCTCCACTTT. V and J are TRBV6-5 and TRBJ1-6; D uncertain. This CDR3 has 16 residues. With 4 bases removed from V and 7 bases from J, the gap between germline ends came to 17 bases. Germline V lookup: CDR1 MNHEY, CDR2 SVGAGI.

The CDR3 sequence: CASSLDPGNTEAFF. The CDR3 DNA sequence: TGTGCCAGCAGTCTTGATCCAGGGAACACTGAAGCTTTCTTT. The V call is TRBV6-1, the J call TRBJ1-1; D gene ambiguous. The CDR3 spans 14 residues. Germline V CDR1 and CDR2: MNHNS, SASEGT. The V end was cut by 5 bases, the J end by 1 base, with 11 bases between.

Of note for this clone: The germline gene is not matched at one end of the junction; a read error may be the cause. The rearrangement joins TRBV27 to TRBJ1-2; 9 bases are a match to TRBD1. Germline CDR1 and CDR2: MNHEY and SMNVEV (reference sequence). The CDR3 sequence is 14 residues long. The CDR3 nucleotides read TGTGCCAGCAGATTACAGGGGGCGCGGTATGGCTACCCCTTC. It is translated as CASRLQGARYGYPF.

The rearrangement uses TRBV11-1 and TRBJ1-2; 12 bases agree with TRBD1. V was clipped by 5 bases and J by 6 bases; unmatched bases: 4. Germline V gene lookup returns CDR1 SGHAT and CDR2 FQDESV (reference sequence). The CDR3 runs 14 residues. The CDR3 here is CASSPRDRGHGYTF. CDR3 coding DNA: TGTGCCAGCAGCCCCCGGGACAGGGGGCATGGCTACACCTTC. Complete variable domain (other parts from reference TRBV11-1 and TRBJ1-2): EAEVAQSPRYKITEKSQAVAFWCDPISGHATLYWYRQILGQGPELLVQFQDESVVDDSQLPKDRFSAERLKGVDSTLKIQPAELGDSAMYLCASSPRDRGHGYTFGSGTRLTVV.

This sequence joins TRBV18 and TRBJ2-1; D is possibly TRBD2 (6 bases). V shed 0 bases and J shed 2 bases, with 8 bases lying between them. This CDR3 region has 15 residues. In germline, CDR1 is KGHSH, CDR2 LQKENI. CDR3 sequence (DNA): TGTGCCAGCTCACCACCTAGCGGACCCTACAATGAGCAGTTCTTC. Translating it yields CASSPPSGPYNEQFF.

The chain is built from TRBV12-5 and TRBJ1-3; D uncertain. The germline V and J ends were trimmed by 0 bases and 3 bases, with 3 bases remaining between them. Per the germline V gene, CDR1 is LGHNT and CDR2 is FRNRAP. The CDR3 has 13 residues. In nucleotides, the CDR3 is TGTGCTAGTGGTTTGGTCGGTGGAAACACCATATATTTT. It specifies CASGLVGGNTIYF.

The chain carries TRBV2 and TRBJ1-4; 7 positions agree with TRBD1. This CDR3 region has 14 residues. Germline CDR1 SNHLY, CDR2 FYNNEI. With 5 bases clipped from V and 6 bases from J, the junction kept 6 bases outside the gene matches. The DNA for the CDR3 is TGTGCCAGCAGTCCGGGACAGCACGATGAAAAACTGTTTTTT. This sequence encodes CASSPGQHDEKLFF.

The V gene is TRBV2, the J gene TRBJ2-3, with a tentative D call TRBD2 (6 bases). With 3 bases removed from V and 6 bases from J, the gap between germline ends came to 7 bases. The CDR3 is 12 amino acids. Germline V gene data show CDR1 as SNHLY and CDR2 as FYNNEI. The CDR3 sequence: CASSESGDTQYF. The CDR3 DNA is TGTGCCAGCAGTGAGAGCGGGGATACGCAGTATTTT.

The V gene is TRBV19, the J gene TRBJ1-5; no definite D call. The germline V gene encodes CDR1 LNHDA and CDR2 SQIVND (reference sequence). V was pared by 5 bases and J by 6 bases, with 8 bases between. This CDR3 contains 12 residues. CDR3: CASSGSGQPQHF. The CDR3 nucleotides are TGTGCCAGTAGTGGTTCGGGTCAGCCCCAGCATTTT. Complete variable domain (other parts from reference TRBV19 and TRBJ1-5): DGGITQSPKYLFRKEGQNVTLSCEQNLNHDAMYWYRQDPGQGLRLIYYSQIVNDFQKGDIAEGYSVSREKKESFPLTVTSAQKNPTAFYLCASSGSGQPQHFGDGTRLSIL.

The chain has TRBV27 and TRBJ1-3; a weak D match, TRBD1 (6 bases). The ends were cut back, 5 bases at V and 4 bases at J, with 12 bases in the middle. CDR1 and CDR2 from the germline V gene are MNHEY and SMNVEV (reference sequence). This CDR3 has 14 amino acids. CDR3 residues: CASSVTGSGNTIYF. CDR3 in DNA: TGTGCCAGCAGTGTGACAGGCTCAGGAAACACCATATATTTT.

This chain joins TRBV28 and TRBJ1-6, with TRBD1 identical over 8 bases. Losses at the gene ends were 6 bases for V and 6 bases for J; bases not matched to a gene: 4. Germline-derived CDR1 and CDR2 are MDHEN and SYDVKM. The length of the CDR3 is 14 residues. CDR3 nucleotides: TGTGCCAGCAGGGTAGACAGGGGTAATTCACCCCTCCACTTT. Amino acids: CASRVDRGNSPLHF.

The chain is built from TRBV1 and TRBJ2-7; the table's D call TRBD2 went unverified against the DNA. TRBV1 represents a pseudogene. This CDR3 is 16 amino acids long. This CDR3 reads CTSSPPPRGFPREQYF. The CDR3 coding sequence is TGCACCAGCAGCCCACCTCCACGGGGGTTCCCCCGCGAGCAGTACTTC.

The V call is TRBV9, the J call TRBJ2-3; D remains unclear. The CDR3 is made up of 17 amino acids. Looked up from germline, CDR1 is SGDLS and CDR2 is YYNGEE. V was shortened by 0 bases and J by 3 bases, with 17 bases between the two germline ends. CDR3 amino acids: CASSVGQPAFQTDTQYF. The CDR3, as DNA: TGTGCCAGCAGCGTAGGACAACCCGCCTTTCAAACAGATACGCAGTATTTT.

The J gene is TRBJ1-4, the V gene TRBV29-1, with TRBD1 identical over 7 bases. The J segment lost 8 bases and the V segment lost 2 bases, leaving 11 bases of the junction unmatched. CDR1 and CDR2 from the germline V gene are SQVTM and ANQGSEA. The length of the CDR3 is 15 residues. The CDR3 here is CSVEYRGEGQEKLFF. CDR3 in DNA: TGCAGCGTTGAATACAGGGGCGAGGGACAAGAAAAACTGTTTTTT.

The CDR3 loop reads CASSQDVGAGGLNEQFF. CDR3 nucleotide sequence: TGCGCCAGCAGCCAAGATGTAGGGGCGGGGGGGTTGAATGAGCAGTTCTTC. The genes are TRBV4-3 and TRBJ2-1; 9 bases align to TRBD2. V lost 0 bases and J lost 7; bases outside the gene matches: 10. CDR3 size: 17 residues. The germline gives CDR1 LGHNA, CDR2 YSLEER.

CDR3 sequence: CASSFPGVGANVLTF. DNA for the CDR3: TGTGCCAGCAGTTTCCCCGGGGTTGGGGCCAACGTCCTGACTTTC. V is TRBV28 and J is TRBJ2-6, with D possibly being TRBD2 (5 bases). The germline V and J ends were trimmed by 3 bases and 3 bases, with 9 bases remaining between them. Germline assignment: CDR1 MDHEN and CDR2 SYDVKM. CDR3 length: 15 residues.

V gene TRBV5-6 combines with J gene TRBJ2-7; possible D gene TRBD1, 6 bases. Between the trimmed V and J ends, which lost 2 bases and 3 bases, there was a span of 9 bases. CDR1 and CDR2 from the germline V gene are SGHDT and YYEEEE. CDR3 length: 13 amino acids. CDR3 protein: CASSFTGIYEQYF. CDR3 coding DNA: TGTGCCAGCAGCTTTACAGGGATCTACGAGCAGTACTTC. Filled out from reference TRBV5-6 and TRBJ2-7, the complete variable domain reads DAGVTQSPTHLIKTRGQQVTLRCSPKSGHDTVSWYQQALGQGPQFIFQYYEEEERQRGNFPDRFSGHQFPNYSSELNVNALLLGDSALYLCASSFTGIYEQYFGPGTRLTVT.

The chain recombines TRBV2 with TRBJ1-2; 7 positions agree with TRBD1. Germline V CDR1 and CDR2: SNHLY, FYNNEI. The CDR3 spans 14 residues. V shed 4 bases, J shed 0 bases, and the junction held 2 bases outside the gene matches. CDR3 residues: CASSVDRPNYGYTF. The CDR3 region has the DNA TGTGCCAGCAGTGTGGACAGGCCTAACTATGGCTACACCTTC.

This chain links TRBV15 with TRBJ1-5; maybe TRBD1 (5 bases). Germline loops: CDR1 LNHNV, CDR2 YYDKDF (reference sequence). The V and J ends lost 2 bases and 2 bases respectively, with 16 bases between them. The CDR3 extends over 17 amino acids. In nucleotides, the CDR3 is TGTGCCACCAGCAGATCGGCCGGACCGGGGGGCAATCAGCCCCAGCATTTT. This gives the protein CATSRSAGPGGNQPQHF.

The chain is built from TRBV7-2 and TRBJ2-1; 9 positions match TRBD2. CDR1 SGHTA and CDR2 FQGNSA come from the germline V gene. This CDR3 is built from 15 residues. With V trimmed by 5 bases and J by 9 bases, 11 bases remained unmatched. The chain's CDR3 is CASSPRERGEVEQFF. In DNA, the CDR3 is TGTGCCAGCAGCCCCCGAGAGCGGGGGGAGGTTGAGCAGTTCTTC.

The gene calls are TRBV6-1 and TRBJ1-2; tentatively, D is TRBD1 (5 bases). The CDR3 has 15 residues. CDR1 and CDR2 from the germline V gene are MNHNS and SASEGT. Trimming took 5 bases from V and 5 from J, leaving 18 bases between them. This CDR3 reads CASSSAHGGEYGYTF. The CDR3 nucleotides are TGTGCCAGCAGTAGCGCCCATGGGGGGGAGTATGGCTACACCTTC.

The genes are TRBV7-3 and TRBJ2-3; D might be TRBD2 (6 bases). Germline lookup yields CDR1 SGHTA and CDR2 FQGTGA. Trimming pared 2 bases from V and 1 base from J, leaving 7 bases between. The CDR3 has 14 amino acids. The CDR3 protein is CASSLSGGTDTQYF. Here the CDR3 DNA reads TGTGCCAGCAGCTTATCGGGGGGCACAGATACGCAGTATTTT.

The count of this clone is one. The chain is built from TRBV7-9 and TRBJ2-7; 13 bases are a match to TRBD2. V gave up 5 bases and J gave up 5 bases; unmatched junction bases: 9. CDR1 is SEHNR and CDR2 is FQNEAQ in the germline V gene (reference sequence). This CDR3 is 16 amino acids long. CDR3 in DNA: TGTGCCAGCAGCCGTTCCGAGGGACTAGCGGGGAACGAGCAGTACTTC. Its protein is CASSRSEGLAGNEQYF.

The chain couples TRBV5-6 to TRBJ2-2; D gene uncertain. The ends were cut back, 4 bases at V and 0 bases at J, with 7 bases in the middle. The CDR3 covers 14 residues. The germline V gene has CDR1 SGHDT and CDR2 YYEEEE. As DNA, the CDR3 is TGTGCCAGCAGCCCCTCCTCGAACACCGGGGAGCTGTTTTTT. Protein sequence: CASSPSSNTGELFF.

The chain is built from TRBV20-1 and TRBJ2-7, with TRBD2 as a possible D gene (7 bases). CDR3 size: 11 residues. CDR1 and CDR2 from the germline V gene are DFQATT and SNEGSKA (reference sequence). The V and J ends lost 6 bases and 6 bases respectively, with 12 bases between them. The CDR3 is CSAGGRSEQYF. As DNA, the CDR3 is TGCAGTGCGGGGGGGCGGAGCGAGCAGTACTTC.

As for this clone: Other nucleotide sequences from this sample produce the same CDR3. The chain is built from TRBV6-5 and TRBJ1-1; D is ambiguous. V dropped 2 bases and J dropped 7 bases, with 8 bases sitting between them. Germline V gene data show CDR1 as MNHEY and CDR2 as SVGAGI. This CDR3 region has 12 residues. CDR3 in DNA: TGTGCCAGCAGTTACCGGGGTAGTGAAGCTTTCTTT. Translation gives CASSYRGSEAFF.